Presented here are 30 T cell receptor beta chains from one specimen sequenced in a study of tumor-infiltrating lymphocytes in oesophageal squamous cell carcinoma. TCRdb re-derived calls from the PCR reads in MiXCR, one entry per CDR3 protein. The repertoire holds 23,000 or so distinct CDR3 sequences, with approximately 34% as singletons. Material: esophageal tumor tissue. The receptors here all came from a female donor with esophageal squamous cell carcinoma.

The gene calls are TRBV6-1 and TRBJ2-3; D possibly corresponds to TRBD2 (5 bases). Trimming stripped 8 bases from V and 5 bases from J, with 14 bases between. Looked up from germline, CDR1 is MNHNS and CDR2 is SASEGT. The CDR3 covers 13 residues. The CDR3 loop reads CASRGWGEDTQYF. The CDR3 nucleotides are TGTGCCAGCCGGGGTTGGGGTGAAGATACGCAGTATTTT.

This clonotype came up many times. CDR3 residues: CASGGRVHNEQFF. CDR3 coding DNA: TGTGCTAGTGGCGGGAGAGTCCACAATGAGCAGTTCTTC. The chain joins TRBV19 to TRBJ2-1, with 7 bases aligning to TRBD2. This CDR3 is 13 amino acids long. Germline V gene lookup returns CDR1 LNHDA and CDR2 SQIVND (reference sequence).

This chain uses TRBV11-3 with TRBJ1-1, with unresolved D. The ends were cut back, 1 base at V and 3 bases at J, with 3 bases in the middle. Germline V gives CDR1 SGHNT, CDR2 YENEEA. This CDR3 has 12 amino acids. CDR3 in amino acids: CASSLGDTEAFF. Written as DNA, the CDR3 is TGTGCCAGCAGCTTAGGTGACACTGAAGCTTTCTTT.

This clonotype is deemed medium-sized. The chain is built from TRBV11-1 and TRBJ2-1; maybe TRBD2 (6 bases). There are 16 residues in the CDR3. Germline V gene data show CDR1 as SGHAT and CDR2 as FQDESV (reference sequence). The V end lost 0 bases, the J end lost 2 bases, and 11 bases lay between the germline ends. The CDR3 DNA is TGTGCCAGCAGCTTAGCTGCAGTAGCGGCCTACAATGAGCAGTTCTTC. Protein: CASSLAAVAAYNEQFF.

The V call is TRBV6-2 or TRBV6-3, the J call TRBJ2-1; 7 bases match TRBD1. Germline trimming cut 7 bases from V and 1 base from J; bases unmatched to any gene: 13. In germline, CDR1 is MNHEY, CDR2 SVGEGT. The length of the CDR3 is 17 residues. Written as DNA, the CDR3 is TGTGCCAGCAAGCCAGATCAGGGACAGCGTTCCTACAATGAGCAGTTCTTC. It encodes CASKPDQGQRSYNEQFF.

The chain joins TRBV7-6 to TRBJ2-5; maybe TRBD1 (5 bases). From germline, CDR1 is SGHVS and CDR2 FNYEAQ. V lost 1 base to trimming and J lost 5 bases, with 14 bases between them. The CDR3 length is 15 residues. As DNA, the CDR3 is TGTGCCAGCAGCTTAGGAGGACCAAAGGGGGAGACCCAGTACTTC. As protein: CASSLGGPKGETQYF. Looking up the rest from reference TRBV7-6 and TRBJ2-5 gives the full variable domain: GAGVSQSPRYKVTKRGQDVALRCDPISGHVSLYWYRQALGQGPEFLTYFNYEAQQDKSGLPNDRFSAERPEGSISTLTIQRTEQRDSAMYRCASSLGGPKGETQYFGPGTRLLVL.

This clonotype was seen only a few times. The limits of the CDR3 on the DNA are not certain, so only TCRdb's listed CDR3 is given. The rearrangement links TRBV27 to TRBJ2-6; the table's D gene call, TRBD2, was not cross checked with the DNA. Both ends counted, the CDR3 spans 16 residues. Germline-derived CDR1 and CDR2 are MNHEY and SMNVEV (reference sequence). CDR3 sequence: CARTDTQQRLWLHLRF.

This clonotype has only one observation. V gene TRBV5-8 combines with J gene TRBJ2-4; 7 bases agree with TRBD1. TRBJ2-7 explains the end of the DNA better; the J call may be wrong. CDR3 size: 15 residues. Germline CDR1 and CDR2: SGHTS and YDEGEE. The CDR3 DNA follows: TGTGCCAGCACCCCGCTGAGGCAGGGGGTGTTCGAGCAGTACTTC. Its protein is CASTPLRQGVFEQYF.

This clonotype was recorded many times. The chain joins TRBV6-1 to TRBJ1-2, with a tentative D call TRBD1 (5 bases). CDR1 is MNHNS, CDR2 SASEGT, per germline. Trimming pared 2 bases from V and 4 bases from J, leaving 8 bases between. CDR3 length: 13 amino acids. CDR3 loop: CASSEQDIYGYTF. CDR3 sequence (DNA): TGTGCCAGCAGTGAACAGGACATCTATGGCTACACCTTC.

This clonotype was seen many times. The rearrangement links TRBV6-1 to TRBJ2-1; 8 bases fit TRBD2. After removal of 5 bases from V and 1 base from J, the junction contained 10 bases not matched to a gene. CDR3 length equals 17 residues. Germline values: CDR1 MNHNS, CDR2 SASEGT. The CDR3 here is CASSSRTSHPSYNEQFF. The CDR3 DNA reads as TGTGCCAGCAGTAGCCGGACTAGCCATCCTTCCTACAATGAGCAGTTCTTC.

This clonotype was seen only once. Given the absence of the conserved phenylalanine or tryptophan at the CDR3 end, a read error is likely. V and J are TRBV15 and TRBJ2-7, with TRBD2 identical over 8 bases. The better agreement between TRBJ2-1 and the DNA end casts doubt on the J call. This CDR3 is built from 15 residues. Germline V lookup: CDR1 LNHNV, CDR2 YYDKDF (reference sequence). CDR3 nucleotide sequence: TGTGCCACCAGCAGAGTGTCGAGCGGGGGCAATGAGCAGTTCTTA. This sequence encodes CATSRVSSGGNEQFL.

At least ten counts were recorded for this clonotype. This may be a read error, as it is one base from a much larger clone. The rearrangement links TRBV7-3 to TRBJ2-7; 10 bases match TRBD2. V dropped 1 base and J dropped 7; count of bases not matched to a gene: 16. Germline CDR1 is SGHTA and CDR2 is FQGTGA. The CDR3 length is 18 residues. The CDR3 DNA is TGTGCCAGCAGCTTAATCCCTAGCGGGGGCCAAACCTACAATGAGCAGTACTTC. It is translated as CASSLIPSGGQTYNEQYF.

The V and J genes are TRBV27 and TRBJ2-3; TRBD1 is a possible D gene (6 bases). Germline CDR1 reads MNHEY; CDR2 reads SMNVEV (reference sequence). V was pared by 4 bases and J by 2 bases, with 10 bases between. CDR3 length: 14 residues. CDR3 loop: CASSWQGFTDTQYF. Written as DNA, the CDR3 is TGTGCCAGCAGTTGGCAGGGGTTCACAGATACGCAGTATTTT.

The chain joins TRBV28 to TRBJ1-2; D might be TRBD1 (6 bases). Trimming stripped 5 bases from V and 4 bases from J, with 14 bases between. The germline gives CDR1 MDHEN, CDR2 SYDVKM. The CDR3 is made up of 14 amino acids. For the CDR3, the DNA is TGTGCCAGCAGTCGGATGAGAGGGGGCTATGGCTACACCTTC. It specifies CASSRMRGGYGYTF.

In its sample, this clonotype was seen many times. This rearrangement joins TRBV11-2 to TRBJ1-1; no reliable D call. Trimming cost V 7 bases and J 1 base, with 10 bases left between them. The CDR3 runs to 13 residues. Germline-derived CDR1 and CDR2 are SGHAT and FQNNGV. CDR3 in DNA: TGTGCCAGCAAACCAACTGAGAACACTGAAGCTTTCTTT. It codes for CASKPTENTEAFF.

In its sample, this clonotype was seen many times. The chain is built from TRBV19 and TRBJ2-7, with 10 positions matching TRBD2. The J segment lost 3 bases and the V segment lost 3 bases, leaving 8 bases of the junction unmatched. This CDR3 is 16 amino acids long. Germline CDR1 LNHDA, CDR2 SQIVND (reference sequence). Here the CDR3 DNA reads TGTGCCAGTAGTATTAGACTAGCGGGTATACACTACGAGCAGTACTTC. Translating gives CASSIRLAGIHYEQYF.

This clonotype has a count of ten or more. The V gene is TRBV6-1, the J gene TRBJ1-3; no definite D call. Germline assignment: CDR1 MNHNS and CDR2 SASEGT. There are 15 residues in the CDR3. Between the trimmed V and J ends, which lost 7 bases and 0 bases, there was a span of 13 bases. DNA for the CDR3: TGTGCCAGCAAATTAAAACCGGCCTCTGGAAACACCATATATTTT. This translates into CASKLKPASGNTIYF.

This clonotype was seen repeatedly, ten times or more. The chain couples TRBV5-1 to TRBJ2-5, with TRBD1 matching 8 bases. This CDR3 is built from 23 residues. Germline loops: CDR1 SGHRS, CDR2 YFSETQ. J was trimmed by 4 bases and V by 1 base; bases with no gene match: 30. The CDR3 reads CASSLWTGTETRSGRTRIETQYF. CDR3 nucleotide sequence: TGCGCCAGCAGCTTGTGGACAGGGACTGAGACCCGAAGCGGGCGCACAAGGATAGAGACCCAGTACTTC.

The chain couples TRBV5-1 to TRBJ2-1; D assignment may be TRBD1 or TRBD2 (5 bases each). Per germline, CDR1 SGHRS and CDR2 YFSETQ. Trimming removed 2 bases from V and 4 bases from J, with 13 bases in between. CDR3 size: 15 residues. CDR3 bases: TGCGCCAGCAGCTTAGTCCCGGGACCATACAATGAGCAGTTCTTC. Translated, it gives CASSLVPGPYNEQFF.

This clonotype was counted many times. This may come from a read error, since a much larger clone is one base off. The genes are TRBV6-1 and TRBJ2-7; tentatively, D is TRBD2 (6 bases). Trimming cost V 0 bases and J 7 bases, with 10 bases left between them. The CDR3 totals 13 residues. Germline V gives CDR1 MNHNS, CDR2 SASEGT. CDR3 DNA: TGTGCCAGCAGTGAAGCGCGGAGGGGTGAGCAGTACTTC. As protein: CASSEARRGEQYF.

V gene TRBV9 combines with J gene TRBJ2-1; no firm D call. From germline, CDR1 is SGDLS and CDR2 YYNGEE. This CDR3 has 15 amino acids. The V end lost 0 bases, the J end lost 4 bases, and 11 bases lay between the germline ends. In DNA, the CDR3 is TGTGCCAGCAGCGTAGCCGCGGAGTCGTACAATGAGCAGTTCTTC. Protein: CASSVAAESYNEQFF.

This clonotype was seen a handful of times. The chain employs TRBV6-1 and TRBJ2-3; TRBD1 aligns across 7 bases. V was clipped by 6 bases and J by 0 bases; unmatched bases: 6. Germline CDR1 is MNHNS and CDR2 is SASEGT. CDR3 size: 15 residues. In nucleotides, the CDR3 is TGTGCCAGCAGGATACAGGGGTCTAGCACAGATACGCAGTATTTT. Its translation is CASRIQGSSTDTQYF.

This clonotype was seen a few times. The rearrangement uses TRBV5-4 and TRBJ2-7; D may be TRBD1 (5 bases). This CDR3 region has 15 residues. V dropped 4 bases and J dropped 2 bases, with 16 bases sitting between them. Germline assignment: CDR1 SGHNT and CDR2 YYREEE (reference sequence). The CDR3 coding sequence is TGTGCCAGCAGCGATCCTAGGGGCTCCACCTACGAGCAGTACTTC. It yields the protein CASSDPRGSTYEQYF.

This clonotype occurred many times. This chain uses TRBV28 with TRBJ1-2, with D possibly matching TRBD1 (5 bases). The germline V and J ends were trimmed by 6 bases and 4 bases, with 12 bases remaining between them. Germline CDR1 and CDR2: MDHEN and SYDVKM. The CDR3 runs to 13 residues. CDR3 DNA sequence: TGTGCCAGCAGAGTAACAGGAACCTATGGCTACACCTTC. Translation gives CASRVTGTYGYTF.

This clonotype was seen many times. It may be a read error: a sequence one base away is much more abundant. The gene calls are TRBV7-6 and TRBJ2-5; 12 bases match TRBD1. CDR1 is SGHVS and CDR2 is FNYEAQ in the germline V gene. The CDR3 runs 14 residues. Trimming took 5 bases from V and 11 from J; bases not matched to a gene: 9. CDR3 protein: CASSAGTGGSEQYF. The DNA of the CDR3 is TGTGCCAGCAGCGCCGGGACAGGGGGCTCTGAGCAGTACTTC.

This clonotype was counted many times. The chain carries TRBV6-1 and TRBJ1-4; D may be TRBD1 (5 bases). The length of the CDR3 is 13 residues. Germline V gives CDR1 MNHNS, CDR2 SASEGT. Between the trimmed V and J ends, which lost 7 bases and 4 bases, there was a span of 10 bases. CDR3 nucleotide sequence: TGTGCCAGCACAGAGACAGTTAATGAAAAACTGTTTTTT. Its translation is CASTETVNEKLFF.

This clonotype showed up many times. V and J are TRBV7-2 and TRBJ2-3, with TRBD1 as a possible D gene (5 bases). The ends were cut back, 1 base at V and 4 bases at J, with 12 bases in the middle. Looked up from germline, CDR1 is SGHTA and CDR2 is FQGNSA. CDR3 length: 15 residues. The CDR3 spells CASSLGGAMADTQYF. Written as DNA, the CDR3 is TGTGCCAGCAGCTTAGGTGGGGCTATGGCAGATACGCAGTATTTT.

This clonotype was seen only once. Possible read error: a much larger clone is one base away. V usage is TRBV5-5 and J usage is TRBJ1-5; no reliable D call. CDR1 SGHKS and CDR2 YYEKEE come from the germline V gene (reference sequence). The CDR3 has 15 residues. Trimming took 0 bases from V and 2 from J, leaving 9 bases between them. CDR3 sequence: CASSLESYGNQPQHF. CDR3 bases: TGTGCCAGCAGCTTGGAATCTTATGGCAATCAGCCCCAGCATTTT.

Concerning this clonotype: This CDR3 fails to terminate in the conserved phenylalanine or tryptophan, so it likely reflects a read error. The DNA is omitted, as the CDR3 cannot be located on it reliably, and the CDR3 follows TCRdb's listing. This chain's CDR3 is CASSLSGHELYGYTFGS. The V and J genes are TRBV7-9 and TRBJ2-1; the table's D call, TRBD1, has no DNA check behind it. Termini included, the CDR3 measures 17 amino acids. From germline, CDR1 is SEHNR and CDR2 FQNEAQ (reference sequence).

There are a few counts of this clonotype. The chain links TRBV18 to TRBJ1-6, with D unresolved. This CDR3 is built from 15 residues. CDR1 is KGHSH and CDR2 is LQKENI in the germline V gene. Trimming cost V 3 bases and J 5 bases, with 11 bases left between them. CDR3 nucleotides: TGTGCCAGCTCACCGCCTGACACCAATAATTCACCCCTCCACTTT. This encodes CASSPPDTNNSPLHF.